One sample yielded the 30 T cell receptor beta chains listed below, sequenced in a study of cytomegalovirus exposure and HLA in healthy donors. PCR employed 60 Vbeta and 13 Jbeta primers. The protocol was immunoSEQ multiplex PCR, while the TCRdb copy is restricted to in-frame clones and leaves out a portion. The top ten hold 2% to 2.5% of the sample, which has about 120,000 clones, around two thirds seen once. The sample was PBMCs. All receptors come from a human donor in good health.

This clone showed up just a few times. The CDR3 reads CASSYSRRTGELFF. CDR3 DNA: TGTGCCAGCAGTTACTCGAGGCGCACCGGGGAGCTGTTTTTT. V gene TRBV6-5 combines with J gene TRBJ2-2, with D unclear. With 0 bases removed from V and 4 bases from J, the gap between germline ends came to 6 bases. Germline lookup yields CDR1 MNHEY and CDR2 SVGAGI. CDR3 length equals 14 residues.

On this clone itself: Within the sample, other DNA sequences also encode this same CDR3. The rearrangement joins TRBV5-1 to TRBJ2-5, with a tentative D call TRBD2 (6 bases). This CDR3 comprises 14 residues. Germline V gene sequence: CDR1 SGHRS, CDR2 YFSETQ. Trimming pared 0 bases from V and 1 base from J, leaving 7 bases between. CDR3 region: CASSLAGGQETQYF. CDR3 sequence (DNA): TGCGCCAGCAGCTTGGCCGGGGGCCAAGAGACCCAGTACTTC.

CDR3 amino acids: CASSPGGNQETQYF. CDR3 nucleotide sequence: TGCGCCAGCAGCCCGGGAGGGAACCAAGAGACCCAGTACTTC. This rearrangement joins TRBV5-1 to TRBJ2-5; 8 bases line up with TRBD2. The CDR3 is 14 amino acids. With 4 bases clipped from V and 0 bases from J, the junction kept 2 bases outside the gene matches. From germline, CDR1 is SGHRS and CDR2 YFSETQ.

CDR3 amino acids: CASSYGSFNEKLFF. As DNA, the CDR3 is TGTGCCAGCAGCTACGGGTCTTTTAATGAAAAACTGTTTTTT. V and J are TRBV11-2 and TRBJ1-4; unclear D gene. This CDR3 comprises 14 residues. Trimming left V 4 bases short and J 4 bases short, with 10 bases between. Germline assignment: CDR1 SGHAT and CDR2 FQNNGV.

The chain recombines TRBV6-6 with TRBJ1-5; maybe TRBD1 (5 bases). Trimming left V 10 bases short and J 7 bases short, with 20 bases between. The CDR3 sequence is 14 residues long. The V gene's germline CDR1 is MNHNY and CDR2 SVGAGI (reference sequence). The CDR3 protein is CATLMGLGVQPQHF. The CDR3 region has the DNA TGTGCCACCTTGATGGGCCTAGGGGTGCAGCCCCAGCATTTT.

This chain connects TRBV4-3 to TRBJ1-6; TRBD1 matches 9 bases. There are 14 residues in the CDR3. CDR1 LGHNA and CDR2 YSLEER come from the germline V gene. The V gene end was trimmed by 6 bases and the J gene end by 7 bases; junction bases not matched to a gene: 4. CDR3 nucleotide sequence: TGCGCCAGCAGGTGGGACAGGGAAAATTCACCCCTCCACTTT. Protein product: CASRWDRENSPLHF.

The chain couples TRBV6-1 to TRBJ2-3; 10 nucleotides match TRBD1. The CDR3 is 14 amino acids. V gave up 3 bases and J gave up 6 bases; unmatched junction bases: 3. Germline CDR1 reads MNHNS; CDR2 reads SASEGT. DNA of the CDR3: TGTGCCAGCAGTGACCGGACAGGGGGTGATACGCAGTATTTT. It encodes CASSDRTGGDTQYF.

This chain uses TRBV6-1 with TRBJ2-2, with 8 bases fitting TRBD1. The V and J ends lost 7 bases and 6 bases, in that order; junction bases with no gene match: 10. CDR3 length: 15 amino acids. The germline V gene encodes CDR1 MNHNS and CDR2 SASEGT. The CDR3: CASNYGQGVSGELFF. For the CDR3, the DNA is TGTGCCAGCAATTATGGACAGGGCGTTTCCGGGGAGCTGTTTTTT.

V usage is TRBV28 and J usage is TRBJ1-5; 7 bases agree with TRBD1. This CDR3 has 16 amino acids. CDR1 and CDR2 (germline): MDHEN, SYDVKM. Unmatched junction bases numbered 12, after V lost 3 bases and J lost 7 bases. CDR3 DNA: TGTGCCAGCAGTTTTTGGAGGGGGCAGGGTGTGCAGCCCCAGCATTTT. The encoded protein is CASSFWRGQGVQPQHF. The full variable domain, with the rest looked up from reference TRBV28 and TRBJ1-5, is DVKVTQSSRYLVKRTGEKVFLECVQDMDHENMFWYRQDPGLGLRLIYFSYDVKMKEKGDIPEGYSVSREKKERFSLILESASTNQTSMYLCASSFWRGQGVQPQHFGDGTRLSIL.

This clone has more than one count but fewer than ten. This sequence joins TRBV4-3 and TRBJ2-2; perhaps TRBD1 as D (5 bases). V lost 3 bases, J lost 6 bases, and 29 bases lay in between. CDR1 is LGHNA, CDR2 YSLEER, per germline. The length of the CDR3 is 20 residues. CDR3 protein: CASSQFWVGHKMGGAGELFF. CDR3 in DNA: TGCGCCAGCAGCCAGTTTTGGGTCGGACACAAAATGGGCGGCGCCGGGGAGCTGTTTTTT.

The rearrangement joins TRBV19 to TRBJ1-5; D remains unclear. The CDR3 extends over 14 amino acids. Trimming left V 10 bases short and J 0 bases short, with 13 bases between. CDR1 is LNHDA, CDR2 SQIVND, per germline (reference sequence). CDR3 in amino acids: CATRSSYSNQPQHF. CDR3 bases: TGTGCCACCCGGAGCTCCTATAGCAATCAGCCCCAGCATTTT.

V usage is TRBV15 and J usage is TRBJ1-6, with a tentative D call TRBD1 (6 bases). Trimming took off 6 bases at V and 7 bases at J, with 19 bases between the two ends. The length of the CDR3 is 16 residues. CDR1 LNHNV and CDR2 YYDKDF come from the germline V gene (reference sequence). In DNA, the CDR3 is TGTGCCACCAGTCGTGGGGGGGCTGCTGCAAATTCACCCCTCCACTTT. Protein sequence: CATSRGGAAANSPLHF. The full variable domain, rest sourced from reference TRBV15 and TRBJ1-6, is DAMVIQNPRYQVTQFGKPVTLSCSQTLNHNVMYWYQQKSSQAPKLLFHYYDKDFNNEADTPDNFQSRRPNTSFCFLDIRSPGLGDTAMYLCATSRGGAAANSPLHFGNGTRLTVT.

This clone appeared once. This rearrangement joins TRBV6-5 to TRBJ2-7; no clear D gene. Germline CDR1 reads MNHEY; CDR2 reads SVGAGI. The CDR3 loop spans 14 amino acids. V dropped 0 bases and J dropped 3 bases, with 9 bases sitting between them. CDR3 amino acids: CASSYSGRLYEQYF. As DNA, the CDR3 is TGTGCCAGCAGTTACTCGGGCAGGCTCTACGAGCAGTACTTC.

J is TRBJ2-2 and V is TRBV29-1; D remains unclear. Trimming cost V 7 bases and J 3 bases, with 9 bases left between them. CDR3 size: 12 residues. Germline CDR1 is SQVTM and CDR2 is ANQGSEA. This CDR3 reads CSAESDTGELFF. CDR3 DNA sequence: TGCAGCGCTGAGTCGGACACCGGGGAGCTGTTTTTT.

The rearrangement uses TRBV5-1 and TRBJ1-1; 7 bases align to TRBD1. Losses at the gene ends were 5 bases for V and 5 bases for J; bases not matched to a gene: 9. Germline values: CDR1 SGHRS, CDR2 YFSETQ. The CDR3 is 14 residues long. The CDR3 DNA reads TGCGCCAGCAGATGGACAGGAGACTCGACTGAAGCTTTCTTT. Residues: CASRWTGDSTEAFF.

The CDR3 loop reads CASSVQGMLRYF. For the CDR3, the DNA is TGTGCCAGCAGTGTACAGGGAATGTTAAGGTACTTC. The rearrangement links TRBV2 to TRBJ2-7; D possibly corresponds to TRBD1 (6 bases). Germline-derived CDR1 and CDR2 are SNHLY and FYNNEI. Between the trimmed V and J ends, which lost 4 bases and 12 bases, there was a span of 16 bases. The CDR3 is 12 residues long. The full variable domain, its missing parts supplied by reference TRBV2 and TRBJ2-7, is EPEVTQTPSHQVTQMGQEVILRCVPISNHLYFYWYRQILGQKVEFLVSFYNNEISEKSEIFDDQFSVERPDGSNFTLKIRSTKLEDSAMYFCASSVQGMLRYFGPGTRLTVT.

This sequence joins TRBV30 and TRBJ1-1; the D gene is possibly TRBD1 (5 bases). The CDR3 extends over 13 amino acids. Trimming removed 3 bases from V and 4 bases from J, with 12 bases in between. Germline-derived CDR1 and CDR2 are GTSNPN and SVGIG (reference sequence). CDR3 in amino acids: CAWRGQSPTEAFF. The CDR3, as DNA: TGTGCCTGGAGGGGGCAGTCCCCCACTGAAGCTTTCTTT.

The rearrangement uses TRBV7-2 and TRBJ2-2; D not resolved. The CDR3 consists of 16 residues. V shed 5 bases and J shed 5 bases, with 18 bases lying between them. Germline CDR1 is SGHTA and CDR2 is FQGNSA. The CDR3 DNA sequence: TGTGCCAGCAGCCCTCACAGCACGCTTCAGACCGGGGAGCTGTTTTTT. As protein: CASSPHSTLQTGELFF.

The V call is TRBV2, the J call TRBJ2-6; TRBD1 matches 8 bases. CDR1 and CDR2 from the germline V gene are SNHLY and FYNNEI. V dropped 5 bases and J dropped 2; count of bases not matched to a gene: 8. CDR3 length: 17 amino acids. The CDR3 DNA reads TGTGCCAGCAGTCGAGACAGGGGCCTCCCTGGGGCCAACGTCCTGACTTTC. Its translation is CASSRDRGLPGANVLTF.

This clone was found a few times. The J gene is TRBJ2-5, the V gene TRBV19, with 8 bases matching TRBD2. Germline CDR1 LNHDA, CDR2 SQIVND (reference sequence). The CDR3 totals 16 residues. The V and J ends lost 2 bases and 5 bases, in that order; junction bases with no gene match: 10. The CDR3 DNA reads TGTGCCAGTAGTATAAGCCGGGAGGGGTTGGGGGAGACCCAGTACTTC. The encoded protein is CASSISREGLGETQYF.

The chain has TRBV28 and TRBJ1-3; D may be TRBD1 (6 bases). This CDR3 has 16 residues. Trimming cost V 6 bases and J 4 bases, with 19 bases left between them. CDR1 MDHEN and CDR2 SYDVKM come from the germline V gene. The CDR3 DNA sequence: TGTGCCAGCAGGGAGACAGGACGAGCTAGAGGAAACACCATATATTTT. Its protein product is CASRETGRARGNTIYF.

The V call is TRBV29-1, the J call TRBJ1-1; no clear D. The CDR3 sequence is 13 residues long. Deletions cut 4 bases from V and 1 base from J, with 10 bases between. From germline, CDR1 is SQVTM and CDR2 ANQGSEA. The CDR3 DNA sequence: TGCAGCGTTGTTTTTTCCCGGAACACTGAAGCTTTCTTT. Translating gives CSVVFSRNTEAFF.

In its sample, this clone was seen a few times. The chain carries TRBV2 and TRBJ2-3; D is possibly TRBD2 (5 bases). There are 13 residues in the CDR3. Germline V lookup: CDR1 SNHLY, CDR2 FYNNEI. V lost 8 bases and J lost 4, with 13 bases in between. The CDR3 here is CASLLADADTQYF. CDR3 nucleotide sequence: TGTGCCAGCCTCCTAGCTGACGCAGATACGCAGTATTTT.

The chain links TRBV6-5 to TRBJ2-5; 8 nucleotides line up with TRBD1. This CDR3 contains 14 residues. The germline gives CDR1 MNHEY, CDR2 SVGAGI. V lost 6 bases to trimming and J lost 4 bases; unmatched junction nucleotides: 7. The CDR3 bases are TGTGCCAGCAGCCGGCAGGGGGCGGGAGAGACCCAGTACTTC. Its translation is CASSRQGAGETQYF.

V gene TRBV29-1 combines with J gene TRBJ1-2; a weak D match, TRBD1 (6 bases). This CDR3 spans 13 amino acids. Germline V gene data show CDR1 as SQVTM and CDR2 as ANQGSEA. V was cut by 5 bases and J by 0 bases, with 10 bases left in between. The CDR3 reads CSVWGGANYGYTF. CDR3 in DNA: TGCAGCGTTTGGGGGGGCGCTAACTATGGCTACACCTTC.

This clone was observed a single time. The genes are TRBV19 and TRBJ2-5; TRBD1 might be the D (6 bases). Trimming removed 4 bases from V and 5 bases from J, with 11 bases in between. The CDR3 sequence is 13 residues long. Germline V gene lookup returns CDR1 LNHDA and CDR2 SQIVND (reference sequence). In DNA, the CDR3 is TGTGCCAGTAGTAGGCAGGGGCTGGAGACCCAGTACTTC. Translating gives CASSRQGLETQYF.

The gene calls are TRBV13 and TRBJ2-1; a weak D match, TRBD1 (5 bases). The CDR3 has 13 amino acids. Trimming left V 2 bases short and J 6 bases short, with 8 bases between. Per the germline V gene, CDR1 is PRHDT and CDR2 is FYEKMQ (reference sequence). This chain's CDR3 is CASSLTDSNEQFF. In nucleotides, the CDR3 is TGTGCCAGCAGCTTAACTGACAGCAATGAGCAGTTCTTC.

The chain recombines TRBV5-4 with TRBJ2-1; D is perhaps TRBD2 (5 bases). CDR3 length equals 15 residues. Trimming took 0 bases from V and 7 from J, leaving 14 bases between them. Germline loops: CDR1 SGHNT, CDR2 YYREEE (reference sequence). The CDR3 loop reads CASSLAGLLGNEQFF. In DNA, the CDR3 is TGTGCCAGCAGCTTGGCAGGCCTACTAGGTAATGAGCAGTTCTTC.

This clone has just a few counts. This chain connects TRBV27 to TRBJ2-1, with TRBD2 matching 9 bases. Germline loops: CDR1 MNHEY, CDR2 SMNVEV (reference sequence). There are 16 residues in the CDR3. V lost 7 bases to trimming and J lost 5 bases; unmatched junction nucleotides: 12. CDR3 sequence (DNA): TGTGCCAGCAACTTAGCGGGGGACCCTATCCACAATGAGCAGTTCTTC. Encoded protein: CASNLAGDPIHNEQFF.

This chain uses TRBV7-6 with TRBJ1-5; perhaps TRBD1 as D (6 bases). The CDR3 runs to 13 residues. In germline, CDR1 is SGHVS, CDR2 FNYEAQ. Trimming stripped 3 bases from V and 7 bases from J, with 10 bases between. The DNA for the CDR3 is TGTGCCAGCAGCTTGGCAGGGGACCAGCCCCAGCATTTT. Amino acid sequence: CASSLAGDQPQHF.